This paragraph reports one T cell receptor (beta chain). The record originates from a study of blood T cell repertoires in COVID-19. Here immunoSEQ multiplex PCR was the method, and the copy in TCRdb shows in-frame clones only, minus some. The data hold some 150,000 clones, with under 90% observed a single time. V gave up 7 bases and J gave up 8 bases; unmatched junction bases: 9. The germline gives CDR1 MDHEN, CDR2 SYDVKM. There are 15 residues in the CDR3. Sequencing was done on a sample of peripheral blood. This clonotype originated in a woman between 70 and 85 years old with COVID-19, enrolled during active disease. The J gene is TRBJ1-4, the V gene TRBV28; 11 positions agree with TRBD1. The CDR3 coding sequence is TGTGCCAGCACTCAGTGGGGACAGGGGGTAGAAAAACTGTTTTTT. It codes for CASTQWGQGVEKLFF.